Each of the 14 T cell receptor beta chains below was sequenced from the same sample in a study of blood T cell repertoires in COVID-19. This table comes from immunoSEQ multiplex PCR, and its TCRdb copy is limited to in-frame clones, with some not included. The table lists 150,000 to 160,000 clones, around 82% of them singletons. The sequencing input was peripheral blood. The receptors were sampled from a man aged 55 to 70 with COVID-19, enrolled during active disease.

The chain is built from TRBV6-6 and TRBJ1-4, with D perhaps matching TRBD1 (5 bases). V was trimmed by 5 bases and J by 8 bases, leaving 15 bases between them. The CDR3 totals 14 residues. CDR1 MNHNY and CDR2 SVGAGI come from the germline V gene (reference sequence). CDR3 region: CASSTGLIVEKLFF. The DNA for the CDR3 is TGTGCCAGCAGTACGGGACTTATCGTCGAAAAACTGTTTTTT.

The rearrangement joins TRBV7-9 to TRBJ2-1; unclear D gene. The V gene lost 4 bases and the J gene lost 9 bases, with 7 bases spanning the gap. The germline gives CDR1 SEHNR, CDR2 FQNEAQ (reference sequence). The CDR3 spans 11 residues. Here the CDR3 DNA reads TGTGCCAGCAGCTACGCTACTGAGCAGTTCTTC. It is translated as CASSYATEQFF.

The genes are TRBV19 and TRBJ1-2; 7 bases line up with TRBD1. V gave up 9 bases and J gave up 7 bases; unmatched junction bases: 11. Per the germline V gene, CDR1 is LNHDA and CDR2 is SQIVND (reference sequence). CDR3 length: 13 amino acids. The CDR3 DNA reads TGTGCCAGCAATGGACAGGTGGGAGGTGGCTACACCTTC. As protein: CASNGQVGGGYTF.

The CDR3: CASSWGQPSTNEKLFF. The CDR3 coding sequence is TGTGCCAGCAGTTGGGGACAACCTTCAACTAATGAAAAACTGTTTTTT. This chain connects TRBV6-5 to TRBJ1-4, with D perhaps TRBD1 (6 bases). The germline gives CDR1 MNHEY, CDR2 SVGAGI. The CDR3 runs 16 residues. With 4 bases removed from V and 0 bases from J, the gap between germline ends came to 12 bases.

The CDR3 is CASSHDRVGDTEAFF. CDR3 nucleotide sequence: TGTGCCAGCAGCCACGACAGGGTAGGGGATACTGAAGCTTTCTTT. The chain has TRBV11-3 and TRBJ1-1, with TRBD1 matching over 7 bases. The CDR3 length is 15 residues. Germline V lookup: CDR1 SGHNT, CDR2 YENEEA. V lost 5 bases to trimming and J lost 5 bases; unmatched junction nucleotides: 11.

This chain connects TRBV12-3 or TRBV12-4 to TRBJ1-1; no clear D gene. Trimming shortened V by 6 bases and J by 3 bases, and 11 bases separated the two germline ends. This CDR3 contains 13 residues. CDR3 nucleotides: TGTGCCAGCAGACAACAACAATACACTGAAGCTTTCTTT. Amino acid sequence: CASRQQQYTEAFF.

The chain is built from TRBV20-1 and TRBJ2-1; TRBD2 might be the D (6 bases). V was shortened by 3 bases and J by 16 bases, with 19 bases between the two germline ends. The CDR3 has 12 residues. Germline V CDR1 and CDR2: DFQATT, SNEGSKA (reference sequence). The CDR3 nucleotides read TGCAGTGCTAGTATGGGGCGGGACTCCTTTTTCTTC. Translated, it gives CSASMGRDSFFF.

J is TRBJ2-1 and V is TRBV19, with a possible D match to TRBD1 (6 bases). The CDR3 totals 12 residues. CDR1 and CDR2 from the germline V gene are LNHDA and SQIVND (reference sequence). Trimming cost V 6 bases and J 14 bases, with 17 bases left between them. CDR3 coding DNA: TGTGCCAGTAGCCCTTTACAGGGCCTGGAGTTCTTC. Translated, it gives CASSPLQGLEFF.

This clone was detected once. The same CDR3 arises from other DNA sequences in this sample as well. The J gene is TRBJ1-4, the V gene TRBV2; D may be TRBD1 (5 bases). This CDR3 is 13 amino acids long. Trimming pared 5 bases from V and 8 bases from J, leaving 12 bases between. The germline gives CDR1 SNHLY, CDR2 FYNNEI. The CDR3 reads CASSPGGGEKLFF. Written as DNA, the CDR3 is TGTGCCAGCAGTCCCGGGGGAGGGGAAAAACTGTTTTTT.

This chain links TRBV27 with TRBJ2-7; 12 bases line up with TRBD2. The trim removed 6 bases at V and 7 bases at J, leaving 19 bases unmatched. The CDR3 spans 18 residues. CDR1 and CDR2 (germline): MNHEY, SMNVEV (reference sequence). The CDR3: CASRLTSGRLLGLGEQYF. Written as DNA, the CDR3 is TGTGCCAGCAGACTAACTAGCGGGAGGCTCCTAGGGCTGGGTGAGCAGTACTTC.

This clone was counted only a few times. The chain joins TRBV7-7 to TRBJ2-1, with a tentative D call TRBD2 (6 bases). The CDR3 length is 18 residues. Germline CDR1 SSHAT, CDR2 FNYEAQ (reference sequence). The CDR3 nucleotides are TGTTCTACTAGAGCTTTAGTTCCCCCGGACTACTCCTACAATGAGCAGTTCTTC. Protein: CSTRALVPPDYSYNEQFF.

The chain joins TRBV18 to TRBJ2-5; 9 nucleotides align to TRBD1. The CDR3 is 17 residues long. V gave up 1 base and J gave up 3 bases; unmatched junction bases: 9. CDR1 KGHSH and CDR2 LQKENI come from the germline V gene. CDR3 bases: TGTGCCAGCTCACCACTGATCGGGACAGGGAAGGAAGAGACCCAGTACTTC. Amino acid sequence: CASSPLIGTGKEETQYF. Variable domain in full (rest from reference TRBV18 and TRBJ2-5): NAGVMQNPRHLVRRRGQEARLRCSPMKGHSHVYWYRQLPEEGLKFMVYLQKENIIDESGMPKERFSAEFPKEGPSILRIQQVVRGDSAAYFCASSPLIGTGKEETQYFGPGTRLLVL.

For the CDR3, the DNA is TGTGCCACCAGTGATTTGCAACCGGGACAGGGTCTCTATGAGCAGTTCTTC. It translates to CATSDLQPGQGLYEQFF. The chain combines TRBV24-1 with TRBJ2-1, with 9 bases identical to TRBD1. This CDR3 is 17 amino acids long. The V segment lost 0 bases and the J segment 8 bases; nucleotides outside the gene matches: 10. In germline, CDR1 is KGHDR, CDR2 SFDVKD.

This rearrangement joins TRBV18 to TRBJ1-1, with 10 positions matching TRBD1. The junction had 8 bases not matched to a gene; V was cut back by 2 bases and J by 8 bases. This CDR3 spans 15 amino acids. CDR1 KGHSH and CDR2 LQKENI come from the germline V gene. The CDR3 nucleotides read TGTGCCAGCTCACCAGGCGGGACAGGGGCCCTAGAAGCTTTCTTT. Translating gives CASSPGGTGALEAFF.